This entry concerns a single T cell receptor beta chain. Its antigen is not identified. The sample is drawn from a study of beta chain features in type 1 diabetes. General observations from the study: Patients with Type 1 diabetes showed moderately but significantly shorter TCRB CDR3s in all four CD4+ subsets. TCRB repertoires of naive, central memory and Treg cells appeared more similar among patients than among healthy donors.

One heparinised blood draw averaging about 116 mL was given by each donor. Sorting with CD45RO/CCR7/CD25/CD127/CD95/CD27 yielded naive, central memory, regulatory and stem-like memory CD4+ cells. CDR3 length: 14 residues. The V and J ends lost 3 bases and 6 bases respectively, with 12 bases between them. Germline values: CDR1 MDHEN, CDR2 SYDVKM. As every portion of the isolated RNA was reverse transcribed, the sequencing read expressed TCRB transcripts. TCRdb's table, derived via immunoSEQ multiplex PCR, lists solely in-frame clones and lacks some. This sample carries fewer than 250,000 clones, around 68% of them seen once, and the ten largest clones take approximately 0.053%.

The TCR was taken from a man younger than 45 in good health. The material sequenced was naive CD4+ T cells from blood. V is TRBV28 and J is TRBJ2-1; D is unclear. The CDR3 loop is CASSFTYRVNEQFF. DNA of the CDR3: TGTGCCAGCAGTTTCACCTACCGGGTCAATGAGCAGTTCTTC.